This record looks at one T cell receptor (beta chain) sequence and its context. Antigen unknown. This entry belongs to a study of T cells in Graves' hyperthyroidism and ophthalmopathy. The investigators amplified TCR beta CDR3 regions from RNA transcripts. The HTBI primer set drove a first-round RT-PCR of the TCR CDR3. TCRdb reanalysed the multiplex PCR reads using MiXCR and keeps one entry per CDR3 protein. The data hold about 500,000 distinct CDR3 sequences, with over 35% observed a single time. Study results and caveats: Most clonotypes expanded in thyroid above 0.001 were likewise present in blood.

Diagnostic decisions used clinical symptoms, serum thyroxine and TRAb, thyroid ultrasound and orbital computed tomography. The CDR3 extends over 18 amino acids. Per the germline V gene, CDR1 is SGDLS and CDR2 is YYNGEE. The germline V and J ends were trimmed by 4 bases and 0 bases, with 22 bases remaining between them. The sequenced sample consisted of peripheral blood or thyroid tissue (not recorded which). The sequence was collected from an adult woman with Graves' disease, either hyperthyroidism or ophthalmopathy (not recorded which). This chain joins TRBV9 and TRBJ2-5; D remains unclear. The CDR3 spells CASSHLRSAIENQETQYF. Here the CDR3 DNA reads TGTGCCAGCAGCCACTTGAGGAGTGCGATTGAAAACCAAGAGACCCAGTACTTC.